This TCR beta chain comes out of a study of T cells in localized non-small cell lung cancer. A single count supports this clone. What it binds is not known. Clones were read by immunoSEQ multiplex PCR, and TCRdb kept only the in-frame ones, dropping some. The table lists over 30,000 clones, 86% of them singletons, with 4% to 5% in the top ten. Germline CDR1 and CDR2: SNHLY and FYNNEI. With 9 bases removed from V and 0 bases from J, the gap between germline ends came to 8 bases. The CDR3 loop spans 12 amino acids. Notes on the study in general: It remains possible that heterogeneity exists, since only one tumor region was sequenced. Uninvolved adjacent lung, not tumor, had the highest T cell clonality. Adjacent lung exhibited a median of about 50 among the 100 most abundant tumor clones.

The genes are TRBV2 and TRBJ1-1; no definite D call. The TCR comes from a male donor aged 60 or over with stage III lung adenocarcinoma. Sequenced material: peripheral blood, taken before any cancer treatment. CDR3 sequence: CASTVVNTEAFF. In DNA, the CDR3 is TGTGCCAGTACAGTAGTGAACACTGAAGCTTTCTTT.